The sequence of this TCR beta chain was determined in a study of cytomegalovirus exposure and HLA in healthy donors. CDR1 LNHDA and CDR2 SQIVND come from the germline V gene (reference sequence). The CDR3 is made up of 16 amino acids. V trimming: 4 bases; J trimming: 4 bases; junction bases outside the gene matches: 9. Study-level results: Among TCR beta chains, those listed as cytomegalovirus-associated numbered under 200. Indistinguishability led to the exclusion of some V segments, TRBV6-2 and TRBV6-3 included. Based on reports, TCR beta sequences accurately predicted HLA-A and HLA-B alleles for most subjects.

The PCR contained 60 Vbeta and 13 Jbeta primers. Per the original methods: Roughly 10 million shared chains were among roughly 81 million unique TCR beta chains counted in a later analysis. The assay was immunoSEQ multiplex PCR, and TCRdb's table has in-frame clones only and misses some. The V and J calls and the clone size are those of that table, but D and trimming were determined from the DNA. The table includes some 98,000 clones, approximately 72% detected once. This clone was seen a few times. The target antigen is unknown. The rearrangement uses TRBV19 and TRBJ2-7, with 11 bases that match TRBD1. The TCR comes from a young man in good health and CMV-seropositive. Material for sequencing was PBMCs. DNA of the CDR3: TGTGCCAGTAGTACTAGACGGGACAGGGGGAAATACGAGCAGTACTTC. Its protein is CASSTRRDRGKYEQYF.